This T cell receptor beta chain is from a study of T cells after yellow fever vaccination. Study observations and caveats: Although the secondary response was weaker, it peaked faster, at day 5 versus 15. The study re-detected most primary-vaccination clones after the booster (nearly 97% CD4, around 90% CD8).

Generation of TCR cDNA used 5'RACE template switching (which added a universal primer site and UMIs). TCRdb reprocessed the 5' RACE reads with MiXCR, giving one entry per CDR3 protein. The sample has around 400,000 distinct CDR3 sequences, 11% seen once. This CDR3 region has 15 residues. CDR1 and CDR2 (germline): SGHNT, YYREEE (reference sequence). The trim removed 4 bases at V and 5 bases at J, leaving 10 bases unmatched. Concerning this clonotype itself: Its antigen is unknown.

Source: PBMCs, taken on the day of the first yellow fever vaccination. This receptor was identified in a man aged 18 to 30 who received the YFV17D yellow fever vaccine. This chain joins TRBV5-4 and TRBJ2-5, with 8 positions matching TRBD2. This CDR3 reads CASSQSGGAQETQYF. CDR3 DNA: TGTGCCAGCAGCCAGTCGGGGGGGGCTCAGGAGACCCAGTACTTC. The entire variable domain, with the rest obtained from reference TRBV5-4 and TRBJ2-5, is as follows: ETGVTQSPTHLIKTRGQQVTLRCSSQSGHNTVSWYQQALGQGPQFIFQYYREEENGRGNFPPRFSGLQFPNYSSELNVNALELDDSALYLCASSQSGGAQETQYFGPGTRLLVL.